This TCR beta chain was profiled in a study of blood T cell repertoires in COVID-19. Study-level background: Acute and convalescent COVID-19 samples came from the United States, Italy and Spain. PBMCs, B-cell-depleted T cells, or T cells were the source of the cDNA or gDNA that made up the material.

Trimming at V came to 6 bases and at J to 5 bases, leaving 10 bases not matched to a gene. Germline loops: CDR1 SGHNT, CDR2 YYREEE (reference sequence). The CDR3 has 16 amino acids. In the authors' methods: From reference gene primer amplification, estimates of nucleated cell counts were derived. Clones were sequenced by immunoSEQ multiplex PCR, and TCRdb holds only the in-frame ones, with some missing. For V, J and clone size, that table is used; D and trimming come from the DNA. This table has over 100,000 clones, 84% appearing once. The clonotype originates from a woman in her forties or fifties with acute or convalescent COVID-19. The material sequenced was peripheral blood. The V and J genes are TRBV5-4 and TRBJ2-3; TRBD2 matches at 12 bases. CDR3 in amino acids: CASNLRTSGTVDTQYF. The CDR3, as DNA: TGTGCCAGCAACCTGCGGACTAGCGGGACTGTAGATACGCAGTATTTT.